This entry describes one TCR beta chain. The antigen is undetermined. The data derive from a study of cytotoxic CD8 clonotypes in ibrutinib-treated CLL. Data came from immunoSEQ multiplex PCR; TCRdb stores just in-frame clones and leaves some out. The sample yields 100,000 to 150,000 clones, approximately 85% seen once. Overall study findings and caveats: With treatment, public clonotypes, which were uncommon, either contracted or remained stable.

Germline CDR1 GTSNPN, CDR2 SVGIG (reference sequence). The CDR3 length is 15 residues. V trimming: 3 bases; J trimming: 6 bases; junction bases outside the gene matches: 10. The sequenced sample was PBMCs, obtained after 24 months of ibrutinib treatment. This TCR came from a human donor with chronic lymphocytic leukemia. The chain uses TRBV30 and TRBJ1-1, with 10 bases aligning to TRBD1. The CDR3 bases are TGTGCCTGGAGCAGACAGGGGGCGGCAGTGGCTGAAGCTTTCTTT. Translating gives CAWSRQGAAVAEAFF.